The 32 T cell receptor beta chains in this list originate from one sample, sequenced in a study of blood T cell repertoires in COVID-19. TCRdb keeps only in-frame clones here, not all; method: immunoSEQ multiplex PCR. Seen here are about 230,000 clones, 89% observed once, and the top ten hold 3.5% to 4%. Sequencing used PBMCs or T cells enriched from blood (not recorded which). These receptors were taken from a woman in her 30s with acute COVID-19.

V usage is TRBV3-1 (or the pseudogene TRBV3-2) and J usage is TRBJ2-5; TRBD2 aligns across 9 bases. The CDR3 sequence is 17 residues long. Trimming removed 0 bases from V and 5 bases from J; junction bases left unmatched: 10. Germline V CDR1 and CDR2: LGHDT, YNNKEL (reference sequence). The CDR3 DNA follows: TGTGCCAGCAGCCAAGATTTTGGGACTAGCTTTTGGGAGACCCAGTACTTC. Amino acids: CASSQDFGTSFWETQYF.

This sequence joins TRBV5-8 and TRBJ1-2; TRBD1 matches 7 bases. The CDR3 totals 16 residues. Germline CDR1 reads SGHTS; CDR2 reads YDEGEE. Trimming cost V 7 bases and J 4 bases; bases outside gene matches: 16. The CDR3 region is CASSGQALPSSYGYTF. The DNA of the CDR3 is TGTGCCAGCTCCGGACAGGCTCTGCCCTCTTCCTATGGCTACACCTTC.

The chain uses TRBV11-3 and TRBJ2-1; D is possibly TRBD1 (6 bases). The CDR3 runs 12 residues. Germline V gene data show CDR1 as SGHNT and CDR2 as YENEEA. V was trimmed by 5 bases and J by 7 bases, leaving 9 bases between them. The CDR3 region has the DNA TGTGCCAGCAGCACCAGGGGAAATGAGCAGTTCTTC. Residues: CASSTRGNEQFF. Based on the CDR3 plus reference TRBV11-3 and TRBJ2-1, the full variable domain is EAGVVQSPRYKIIEKKQPVAFWCNPISGHNTLYWYLQNLGQGPELLIRYENEEAVDDSQLPKDRFSAERLKGVDSTLKIQPAELGDSAVYLCASSTRGNEQFFGPGTRLTVL.

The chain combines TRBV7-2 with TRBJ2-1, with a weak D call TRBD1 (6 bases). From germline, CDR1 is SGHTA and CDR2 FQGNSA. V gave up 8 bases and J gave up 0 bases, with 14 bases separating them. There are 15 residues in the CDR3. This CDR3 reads CASGQGSRSYNEQFF. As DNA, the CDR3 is TGTGCCAGCGGGCAGGGGTCCCGCTCCTACAATGAGCAGTTCTTC.

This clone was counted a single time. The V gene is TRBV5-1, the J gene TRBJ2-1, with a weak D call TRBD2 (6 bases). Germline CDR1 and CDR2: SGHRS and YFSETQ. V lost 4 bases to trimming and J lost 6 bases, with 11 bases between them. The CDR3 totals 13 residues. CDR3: CASSRGSGNEQFF. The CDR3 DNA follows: TGCGCCAGCAGCAGGGGTAGCGGCAATGAGCAGTTCTTC. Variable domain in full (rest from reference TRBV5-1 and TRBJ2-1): KAGVTQTPRYLIKTRGQQVTLSCSPISGHRSVSWYQQTPGQGLQFLFEYFSETQRNKGNFPGRFSGRQFSNSRSEMNVSTLELGDSALYLCASSRGSGNEQFFGPGTRLTVL.

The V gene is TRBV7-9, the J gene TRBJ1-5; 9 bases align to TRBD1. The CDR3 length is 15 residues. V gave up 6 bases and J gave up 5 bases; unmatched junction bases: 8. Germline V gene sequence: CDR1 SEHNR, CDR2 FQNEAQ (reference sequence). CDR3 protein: CASSTGTGYDQPQHF. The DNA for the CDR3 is TGTGCCAGCAGTACCGGGACAGGGTATGATCAGCCCCAGCATTTT. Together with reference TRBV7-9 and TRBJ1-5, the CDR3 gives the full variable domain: DTGVSQNPRHKITKRGQNVTFRCDPISEHNRLYWYRQTLGQGPEFLTYFQNEAQLEKSRLLSDRFSAERPKGSFSTLEIQRTEQGDSAMYLCASSTGTGYDQPQHFGDGTRLSIL.

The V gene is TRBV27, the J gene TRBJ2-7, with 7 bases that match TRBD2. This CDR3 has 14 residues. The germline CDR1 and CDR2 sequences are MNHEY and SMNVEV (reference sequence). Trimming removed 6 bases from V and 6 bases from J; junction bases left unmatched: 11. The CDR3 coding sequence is TGTGCCAGCAGGGGGGGGACTCGCGCTGGCGAGCAGTACTTC. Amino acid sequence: CASRGGTRAGEQYF.

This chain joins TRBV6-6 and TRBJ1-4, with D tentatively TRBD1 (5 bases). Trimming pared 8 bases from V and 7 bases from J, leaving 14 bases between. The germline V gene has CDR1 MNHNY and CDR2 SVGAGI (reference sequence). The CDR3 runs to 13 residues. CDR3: CASDSGGGEKLFF. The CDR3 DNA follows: TGTGCCAGCGATTCCGGGGGAGGTGAAAAACTGTTTTTT.

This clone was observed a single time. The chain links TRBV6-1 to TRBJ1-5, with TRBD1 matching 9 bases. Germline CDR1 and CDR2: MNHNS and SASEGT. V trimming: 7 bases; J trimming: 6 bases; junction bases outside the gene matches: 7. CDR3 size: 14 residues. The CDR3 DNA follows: TGTGCCAGCACCACGGACAGGGGAGGTCAGCCCCAGCATTTT. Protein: CASTTDRGGQPQHF.

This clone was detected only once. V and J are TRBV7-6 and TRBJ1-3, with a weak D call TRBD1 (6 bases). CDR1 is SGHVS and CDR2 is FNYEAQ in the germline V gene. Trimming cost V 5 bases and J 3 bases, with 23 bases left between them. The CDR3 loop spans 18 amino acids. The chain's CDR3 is CASSTMVGGAPGGNTIYF. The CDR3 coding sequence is TGTGCCAGCAGCACCATGGTTGGGGGGGCGCCAGGTGGAAACACCATATATTTT.

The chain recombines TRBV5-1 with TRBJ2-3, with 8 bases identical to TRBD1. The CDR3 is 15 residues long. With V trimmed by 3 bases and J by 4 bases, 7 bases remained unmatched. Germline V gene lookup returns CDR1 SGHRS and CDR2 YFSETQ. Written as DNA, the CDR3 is TGCGCCAGCAGCTCTAACAGGGGGTTGGCAGATACGCAGTATTTT. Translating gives CASSSNRGLADTQYF.

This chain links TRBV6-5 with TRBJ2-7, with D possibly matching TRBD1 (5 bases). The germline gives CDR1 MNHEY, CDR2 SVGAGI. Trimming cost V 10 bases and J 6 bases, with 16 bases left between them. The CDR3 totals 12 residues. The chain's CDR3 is CATQGDIGEQYF. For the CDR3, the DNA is TGTGCCACCCAAGGGGATATTGGCGAGCAGTACTTC.

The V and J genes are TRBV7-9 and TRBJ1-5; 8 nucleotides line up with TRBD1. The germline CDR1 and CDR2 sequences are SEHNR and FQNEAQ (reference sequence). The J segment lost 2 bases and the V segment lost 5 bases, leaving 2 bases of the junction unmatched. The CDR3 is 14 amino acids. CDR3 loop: CASSKTGGNQPQHF. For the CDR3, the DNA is TGTGCCAGCAGCAAGACAGGGGGCAATCAGCCCCAGCATTTT. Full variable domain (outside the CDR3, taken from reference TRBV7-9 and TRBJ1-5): DTGVSQNPRHKITKRGQNVTFRCDPISEHNRLYWYRQTLGQGPEFLTYFQNEAQLEKSRLLSDRFSAERPKGSFSTLEIQRTEQGDSAMYLCASSKTGGNQPQHFGDGTRLSIL.

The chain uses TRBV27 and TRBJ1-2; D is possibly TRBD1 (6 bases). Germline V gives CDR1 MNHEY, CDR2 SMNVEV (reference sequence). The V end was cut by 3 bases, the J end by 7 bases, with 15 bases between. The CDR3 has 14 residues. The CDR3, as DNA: TGTGCCAGCAGTTTGAGGGACATCGGACCTGGCTACACCTTC. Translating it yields CASSLRDIGPGYTF.

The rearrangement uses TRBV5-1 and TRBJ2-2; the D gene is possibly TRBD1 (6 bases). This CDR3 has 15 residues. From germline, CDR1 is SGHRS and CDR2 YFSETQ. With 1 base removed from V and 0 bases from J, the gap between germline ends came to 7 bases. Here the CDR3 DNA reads TGCGCCAGCAGCTTGCAGGGGACGAACACCGGGGAGCTGTTTTTT. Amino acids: CASSLQGTNTGELFF.

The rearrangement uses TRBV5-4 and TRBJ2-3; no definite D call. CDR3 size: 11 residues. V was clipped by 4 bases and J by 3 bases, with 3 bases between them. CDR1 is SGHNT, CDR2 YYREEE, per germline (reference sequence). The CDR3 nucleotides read TGTGCCAGCAGCCTAACAGATACGCAGTATTTT. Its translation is CASSLTDTQYF.

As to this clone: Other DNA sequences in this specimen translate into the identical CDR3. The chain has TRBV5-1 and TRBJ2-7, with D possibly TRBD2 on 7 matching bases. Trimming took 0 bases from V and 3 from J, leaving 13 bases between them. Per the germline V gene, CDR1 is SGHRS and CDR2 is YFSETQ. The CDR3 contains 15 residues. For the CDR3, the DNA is TGCGCCAGCAGCTTGGGGTTCGGGGGGCTCTACGAGCAGTACTTC. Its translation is CASSLGFGGLYEQYF.

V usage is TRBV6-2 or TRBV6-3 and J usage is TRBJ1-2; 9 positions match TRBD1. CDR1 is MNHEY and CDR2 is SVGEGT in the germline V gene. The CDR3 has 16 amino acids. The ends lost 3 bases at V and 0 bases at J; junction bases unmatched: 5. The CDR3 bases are TGTGCCAGCAGTTATACGACAGGGGGAGCTAACTATGGCTACACCTTC. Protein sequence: CASSYTTGGANYGYTF.

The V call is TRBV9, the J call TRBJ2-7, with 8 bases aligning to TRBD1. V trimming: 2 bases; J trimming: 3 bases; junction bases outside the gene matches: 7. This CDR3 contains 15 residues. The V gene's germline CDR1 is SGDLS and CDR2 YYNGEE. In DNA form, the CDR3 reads TGTGCCAGCAGCGTCCTCGGGACAGGTAACTACGAGCAGTACTTC. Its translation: CASSVLGTGNYEQYF.

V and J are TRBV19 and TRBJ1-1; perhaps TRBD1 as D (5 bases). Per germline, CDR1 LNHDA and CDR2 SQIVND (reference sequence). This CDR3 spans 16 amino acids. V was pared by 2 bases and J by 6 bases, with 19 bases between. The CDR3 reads CASSIRGRGGKPEAFF. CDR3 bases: TGTGCCAGTAGTATAAGAGGTCGGGGGGGGAAACCTGAAGCTTTCTTT.

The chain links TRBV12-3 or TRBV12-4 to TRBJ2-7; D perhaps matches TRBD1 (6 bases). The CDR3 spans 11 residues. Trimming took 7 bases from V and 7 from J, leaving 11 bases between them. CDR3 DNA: TGTGCCAGCACCTTGGGGGCGGAGCAGTACTTC. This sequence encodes CASTLGAEQYF.

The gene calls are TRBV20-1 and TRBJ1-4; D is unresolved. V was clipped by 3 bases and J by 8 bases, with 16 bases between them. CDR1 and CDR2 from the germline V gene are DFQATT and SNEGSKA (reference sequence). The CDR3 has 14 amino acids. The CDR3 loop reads CSASREGRVEKLFF. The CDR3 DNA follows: TGCAGTGCTAGTCGCGAAGGGAGGGTCGAAAAACTGTTTTTT.

Here the CDR3 DNA reads TGTGCCTGGAGTGTTCCCCAGGGGGTTACTGAAGCTTTCTTT. This translates into CAWSVPQGVTEAFF. This chain uses TRBV30 with TRBJ1-1; 7 bases match TRBD1. After removal of 0 bases from V and 5 bases from J, the junction contained 6 bases not matched to a gene. This CDR3 is built from 14 residues. Looked up from germline, CDR1 is GTSNPN and CDR2 is SVGIG (reference sequence). The full variable domain, completed using reference TRBV30 and TRBJ1-1, is SQTIHQWPATLVQPVGSPLSLECTVEGTSNPNLYWYRQAAGRGLQLLFYSVGIGQISSEVPQNLSASRPQDRQFILSSKKLLLSDSGFYLCAWSVPQGVTEAFFGQGTRLTVV.

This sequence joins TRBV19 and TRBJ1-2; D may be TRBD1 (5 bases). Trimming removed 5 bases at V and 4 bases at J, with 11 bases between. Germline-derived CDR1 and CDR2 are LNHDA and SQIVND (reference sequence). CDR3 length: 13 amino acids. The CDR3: CASSPEGAYGYTF. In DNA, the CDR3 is TGTGCCAGTAGTCCCGAAGGGGCCTATGGCTACACCTTC.

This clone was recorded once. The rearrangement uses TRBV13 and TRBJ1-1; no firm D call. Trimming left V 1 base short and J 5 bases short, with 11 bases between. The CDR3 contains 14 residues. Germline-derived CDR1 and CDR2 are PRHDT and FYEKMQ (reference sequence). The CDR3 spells CASSLVREGTEAFF. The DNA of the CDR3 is TGTGCCAGCAGCTTAGTACGGGAAGGGACTGAAGCTTTCTTT.

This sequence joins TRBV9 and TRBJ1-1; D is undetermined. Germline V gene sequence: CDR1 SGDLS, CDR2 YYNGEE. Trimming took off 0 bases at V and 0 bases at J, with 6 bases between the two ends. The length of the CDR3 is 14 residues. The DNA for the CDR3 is TGTGCCAGCAGCGTAGCCACATTGAACACTGAAGCTTTCTTT. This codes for CASSVATLNTEAFF.

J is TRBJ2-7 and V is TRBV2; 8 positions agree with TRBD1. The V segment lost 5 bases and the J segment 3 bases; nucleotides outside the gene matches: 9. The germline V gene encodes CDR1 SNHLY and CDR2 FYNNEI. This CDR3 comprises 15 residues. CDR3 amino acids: CASSWPGQAVYEQYF. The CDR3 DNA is TGTGCCAGCAGTTGGCCGGGACAGGCGGTCTACGAGCAGTACTTC.

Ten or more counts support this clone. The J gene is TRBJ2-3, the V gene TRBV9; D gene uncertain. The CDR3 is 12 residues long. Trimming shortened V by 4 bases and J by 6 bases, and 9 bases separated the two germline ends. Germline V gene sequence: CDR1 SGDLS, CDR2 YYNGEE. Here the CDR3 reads CASSFLSDTQYF. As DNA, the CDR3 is TGTGCCAGCAGCTTCCTATCCGATACGCAGTATTTT.

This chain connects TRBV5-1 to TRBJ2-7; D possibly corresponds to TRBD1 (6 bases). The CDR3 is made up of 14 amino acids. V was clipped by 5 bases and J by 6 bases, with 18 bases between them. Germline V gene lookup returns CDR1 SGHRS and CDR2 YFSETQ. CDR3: CASSQNREISEQYF. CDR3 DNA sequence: TGCGCCAGCAGTCAAAACAGGGAGATTAGCGAGCAGTACTTC.

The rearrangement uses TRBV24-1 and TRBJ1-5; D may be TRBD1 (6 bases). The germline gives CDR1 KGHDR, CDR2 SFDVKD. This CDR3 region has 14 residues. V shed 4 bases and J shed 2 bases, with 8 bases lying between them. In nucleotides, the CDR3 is TGTGCCACCAGTGAGGACAGCCGCAATCAGCCCCAGCATTTT. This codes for CATSEDSRNQPQHF.

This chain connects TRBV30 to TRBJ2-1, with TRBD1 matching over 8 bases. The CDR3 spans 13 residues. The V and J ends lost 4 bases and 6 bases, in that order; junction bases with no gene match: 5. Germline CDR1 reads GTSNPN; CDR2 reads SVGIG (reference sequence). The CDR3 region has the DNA TGTGCCTGGATGGGACAGGCGCCCAATGAGCAGTTCTTC. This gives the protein CAWMGQAPNEQFF.

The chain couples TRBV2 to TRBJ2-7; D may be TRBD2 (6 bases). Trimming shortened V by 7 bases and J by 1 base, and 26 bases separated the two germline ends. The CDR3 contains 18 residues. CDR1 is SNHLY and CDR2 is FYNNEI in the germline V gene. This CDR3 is CASILTPGLKLSSYEQYF. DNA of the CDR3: TGTGCCAGCATTCTCACCCCGGGACTCAAGTTGAGTTCCTACGAGCAGTACTTC.